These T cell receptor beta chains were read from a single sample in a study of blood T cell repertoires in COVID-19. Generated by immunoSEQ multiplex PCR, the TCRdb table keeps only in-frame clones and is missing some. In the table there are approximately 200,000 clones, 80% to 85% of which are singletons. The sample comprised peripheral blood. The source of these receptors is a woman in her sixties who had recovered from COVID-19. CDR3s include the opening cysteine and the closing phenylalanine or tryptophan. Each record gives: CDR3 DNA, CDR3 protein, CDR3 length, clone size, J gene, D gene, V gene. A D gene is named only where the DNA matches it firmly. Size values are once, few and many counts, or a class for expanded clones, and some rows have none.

CDR3 DNA: TGTGCCAGCAGAACAGGGAACACTGAAGCTTTCTTT
CDR3 protein: CASRTGNTEAFF
CDR3 length: 12
clone size: .
J gene: TRBJ1-1
D gene: .
V gene: TRBV6-6

CDR3 DNA: TGTGCCAGTAGGAGGACAGGGAACCCTCCTGAAGCTTTCTTT
CDR3 protein: CASRRTGNPPEAFF
CDR3 length: 14
clone size: .
J gene: TRBJ1-1
D gene: TRBD1
V gene: TRBV19

CDR3 DNA: TGTGCCTGGAGTGTACGACATTTGAACACTGAAGCTTTCTTT
CDR3 protein: CAWSVRHLNTEAFF
CDR3 length: 14
clone size: .
J gene: TRBJ1-1
D gene: .
V gene: TRBV30

CDR3 DNA: TGTGCCTGGAGTGCCCAATTGGGCCGGCAGCCCCAGCATTTT
CDR3 protein: CAWSAQLGRQPQHF
CDR3 length: 14
clone size: .
J gene: TRBJ1-5
D gene: .
V gene: TRBV30

CDR3 DNA: TGTGCCAGCAGCTTTCAGGGAAGAACTGAAGCTTTCTTT
CDR3 protein: CASSFQGRTEAFF
CDR3 length: 13
clone size: .
J gene: TRBJ1-1
D gene: .
V gene: TRBV7-2

CDR3 DNA: TGCGCCAGCAGCCAAGACCCTAGGGCAGGGGATACCTACGAGCAGTACTTC
CDR3 protein: CASSQDPRAGDTYEQYF
CDR3 length: 17
clone size: .
J gene: TRBJ2-7
D gene: .
V gene: TRBV4-1

CDR3 DNA: TGTGCCGCGGCTGAAGCTTTCTTT
CDR3 protein: CAAAEAFF
CDR3 length: 8
clone size: .
J gene: TRBJ1-1
D gene: .
V gene: TRBV6-4

CDR3 DNA: TGTGCCTGGAGTATCGGGGGGGGCCGTGAGCAGTTCTTC
CDR3 protein: CAWSIGGGREQFF
CDR3 length: 13
clone size: .
J gene: TRBJ2-1
D gene: TRBD2
V gene: TRBV30

CDR3 DNA: TGTGCCAGCAGCTTGACAGGACCCTATGGCTACACCTTC
CDR3 protein: CASSLTGPYGYTF
CDR3 length: 13
clone size: .
J gene: TRBJ1-2
D gene: .
V gene: TRBV5-8

CDR3 DNA: TGTGCCAGCGAACTTACAGGTGACATTCAGTACTTC
CDR3 protein: CASELTGDIQYF
CDR3 length: 12
clone size: .
J gene: TRBJ2-4
D gene: .
V gene: TRBV11-2

CDR3 DNA: TGTGCCAGCAGCTTGGACCAGGGGGCTAGGGATGAGCAGTTCTTC
CDR3 protein: CASSLDQGARDEQFF
CDR3 length: 15
clone size: .
J gene: TRBJ2-1
D gene: TRBD1
V gene: TRBV5-6

CDR3 DNA: TGTGCCAGCAGCTCCTTTCGGTCCCAGTACTTC
CDR3 protein: CASSSFRSQYF
CDR3 length: 11
clone size: .
J gene: TRBJ2-5
D gene: .
V gene: TRBV11-2

CDR3 DNA: TGTGCCAGCAGCGTTCAGGGGGCTGGAAACACCATATATTTT
CDR3 protein: CASSVQGAGNTIYF
CDR3 length: 14
clone size: .
J gene: TRBJ1-3
D gene: TRBD1
V gene: TRBV9

CDR3 DNA: TGCGCCAGCATGCTGGTACCTAGTGACACCATATATTTT
CDR3 protein: CASMLVPSDTIYF
CDR3 length: 13
clone size: .
J gene: TRBJ1-3
D gene: .
V gene: TRBV10-2

CDR3 DNA: TGTGCCAGCAGCTTATGGACAGGACTGAACACTGAAGCTTTCTTT
CDR3 protein: CASSLWTGLNTEAFF
CDR3 length: 15
clone size: .
J gene: TRBJ1-1
D gene: TRBD1
V gene: TRBV7-9

CDR3 DNA: TGTGCCAGCAGCCGTAGGGGGGGCGGATCCGCAGATACGCAGTATTTT
CDR3 protein: CASSRRGGGSADTQYF
CDR3 length: 16
clone size: .
J gene: TRBJ2-3
D gene: .
V gene: TRBV7-9

CDR3 DNA: TGTGCCAGCAGCCAAGGGACTAGCGGGGTAGTCCTTACCACAGATACGCAGTATTTT
CDR3 protein: CASSQGTSGVVLTTDTQYF
CDR3 length: 19
clone size: .
J gene: TRBJ2-3
D gene: TRBD2
V gene: TRBV3-1/TRBV3-2

CDR3 DNA: TGTGCCAGTAGTCTACAAGGGGGGGGTGGCACTGAAGCTTTCTTT
CDR3 protein: CASSLQGGGGTEAFF
CDR3 length: 15
clone size: .
J gene: TRBJ1-1
D gene: .
V gene: TRBV19

CDR3 DNA: TGTGCCAGCAGCGTAGGAACTATTAATGAGCAGTTCTTC
CDR3 protein: CASSVGTINEQFF
CDR3 length: 13
clone size: .
J gene: TRBJ2-1
D gene: .
V gene: TRBV9

CDR3 DNA: TGTGCCAGCAGGCCGGGACAGGGGCCCTACGAGCAGTACTTC
CDR3 protein: CASRPGQGPYEQYF
CDR3 length: 14
clone size: .
J gene: TRBJ2-7
D gene: TRBD1
V gene: TRBV6-5

CDR3 DNA: TGTGCCAGCTCAGTCGTAGGACAGGACACAGATACGCAGTATTTT
CDR3 protein: CASSVVGQDTDTQYF
CDR3 length: 15
clone size: .
J gene: TRBJ2-3
D gene: TRBD1
V gene: TRBV28

CDR3 DNA: TGTGCCAGCAGTTATACAGGGGGCGCTGGAAACACCATATATTTT
CDR3 protein: CASSYTGGAGNTIYF
CDR3 length: 15
clone size: .
J gene: TRBJ1-3
D gene: TRBD1
V gene: TRBV27

CDR3 DNA: TGTGCCAGCAGCCAAGCACAAGAGACCCAGTACTTC
CDR3 protein: CASSQAQETQYF
CDR3 length: 12
clone size: .
J gene: TRBJ2-5
D gene: .
V gene: TRBV13

CDR3 DNA: TGTGCCAGCAGCCCCCGTCCACAGATGAACTATGGCTACACCTTC
CDR3 protein: CASSPRPQMNYGYTF
CDR3 length: 15
clone size: .
J gene: TRBJ1-2
D gene: .
V gene: TRBV5-4

CDR3 DNA: TGTGCCAGCAGCACCAGACAGGGGGCTAGAAGTCGTGAAAAACTGTTTTTT
CDR3 protein: CASSTRQGARSREKLFF
CDR3 length: 17
clone size: .
J gene: TRBJ1-4
D gene: .
V gene: TRBV21-1

CDR3 DNA: TGTGCCAGCAGCTCCAGGCGGGGGGGCGTCTCAGAGACCCAGTACTTC
CDR3 protein: CASSSRRGGVSETQYF
CDR3 length: 16
clone size: few
J gene: TRBJ2-5
D gene: TRBD2
V gene: TRBV7-2

CDR3 DNA: TGTGCCAGCACCAGCCTAGCGGGGGCCCTCCGAGAGACCCAGTACTTC
CDR3 protein: CASTSLAGALRETQYF
CDR3 length: 16
clone size: .
J gene: TRBJ2-5
D gene: TRBD2
V gene: TRBV3-1/TRBV3-2

CDR3 DNA: TGTGCCAGCGGAGTGAGCTCCTATAATTCACCCCTCCACTTT
CDR3 protein: CASGVSSYNSPLHF
CDR3 length: 14
clone size: .
J gene: TRBJ1-6
D gene: .
V gene: TRBV27

CDR3 DNA: TGTGCCAGCAGCTATGGACAGGGGGACCGGGATGAGCAGTTCTTC
CDR3 protein: CASSYGQGDRDEQFF
CDR3 length: 15
clone size: .
J gene: TRBJ2-1
D gene: TRBD1
V gene: TRBV7-9

CDR3 DNA: TGTGCCAGCAGCCAAGAGGGGGACAGGGCCGCTGAAGCTTTCTTT
CDR3 protein: CASSQEGDRAAEAFF
CDR3 length: 15
clone size: .
J gene: TRBJ1-1
D gene: TRBD1
V gene: TRBV4-2